Sequencing of this TCR beta chain was carried out in a study of shared clonotypes between healthy human individuals. Overall study results and limits: Genetic and exposure-history diversity was limited by the few donors.

The CDR3 covers 13 residues. With 3 bases removed from V and 1 base from J, the gap between germline ends came to 6 bases. CDR1 is ENHRY, CDR2 SYGVKD, per germline. To note about this clone: No antigen is known for it.

Sequencing was at deep level. The authors' processing: Filtering differed for immunoSEQ, which gave only junction sequences without quality scores. TCRdb's table, derived via immunoSEQ multiplex PCR, lists solely in-frame clones and lacks some. Clone size and V and J calls were adopted from that table, with D and trimming inferred from the DNA. The sample records under 600,000 clones, over 60% being singletons. This TCR came from a woman aged 40 to 50 in good health. Some clones in this sample may be carry-over from other donors' samples. The source material was PBMCs. V is TRBV10-3 and J is TRBJ2-5; no definite D call. CDR3 sequence reads: CAISDYSQETQYF. DNA of the CDR3: TGTGCCATCAGTGATTACAGCCAAGAGACCCAGTACTTC.